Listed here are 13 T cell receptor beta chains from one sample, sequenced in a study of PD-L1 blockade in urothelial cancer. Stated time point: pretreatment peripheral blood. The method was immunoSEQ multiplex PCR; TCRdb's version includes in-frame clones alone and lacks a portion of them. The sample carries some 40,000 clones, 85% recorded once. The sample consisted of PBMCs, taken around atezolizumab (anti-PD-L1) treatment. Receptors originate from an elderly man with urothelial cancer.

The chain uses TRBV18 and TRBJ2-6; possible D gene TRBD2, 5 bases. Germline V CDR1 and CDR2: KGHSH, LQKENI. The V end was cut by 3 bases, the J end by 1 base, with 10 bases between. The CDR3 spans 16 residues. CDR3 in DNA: TGTGCCAGCTCACCGTGGGGAGCGTCTGGGGCCAACGTCCTGACTTTC. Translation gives CASSPWGASGANVLTF.

The CDR3 protein is CASSLGRVGSGGTQYF. The CDR3 region has the DNA TGTGCCAGCAGCTTGGGTCGGGTGGGTAGCGGGGGAACTCAGTACTTC. The chain joins TRBV7-2 to TRBJ2-7, with 9 bases fitting TRBD2. Germline values: CDR1 SGHTA, CDR2 FQGNSA. V lost 3 bases and J lost 10; bases outside the gene matches: 16. The CDR3 consists of 16 residues.

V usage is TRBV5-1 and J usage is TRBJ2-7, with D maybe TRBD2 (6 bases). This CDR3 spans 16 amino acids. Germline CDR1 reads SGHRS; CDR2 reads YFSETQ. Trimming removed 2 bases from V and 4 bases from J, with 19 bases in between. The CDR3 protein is CASSFRLEGGYYEQYF. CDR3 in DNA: TGCGCCAGCAGCTTCCGTTTGGAGGGAGGATATTACGAGCAGTACTTC.

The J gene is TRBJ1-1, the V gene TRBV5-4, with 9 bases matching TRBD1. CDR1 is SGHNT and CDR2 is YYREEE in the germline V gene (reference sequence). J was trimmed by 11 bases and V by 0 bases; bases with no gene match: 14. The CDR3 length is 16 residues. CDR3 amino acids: CASSLGGDRAPHGAFF. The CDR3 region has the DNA TGTGCCAGCAGCTTGGGTGGGGACAGGGCCCCCCATGGGGCTTTCTTT.

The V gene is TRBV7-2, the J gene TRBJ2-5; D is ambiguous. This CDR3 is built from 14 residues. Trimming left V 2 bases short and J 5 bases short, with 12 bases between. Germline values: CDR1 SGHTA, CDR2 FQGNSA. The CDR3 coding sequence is TGTGCCAGCAGCTTACAGGCGCTTGGTGAGACCCAGTACTTC. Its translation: CASSLQALGETQYF.

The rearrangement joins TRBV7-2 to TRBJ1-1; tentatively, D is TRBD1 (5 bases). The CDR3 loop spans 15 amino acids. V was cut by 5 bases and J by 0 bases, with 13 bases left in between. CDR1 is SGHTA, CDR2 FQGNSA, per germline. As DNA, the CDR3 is TGTGCCAGCAGCCGAAAAGCAGGGTTGAACACTGAAGCTTTCTTT. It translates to CASSRKAGLNTEAFF.

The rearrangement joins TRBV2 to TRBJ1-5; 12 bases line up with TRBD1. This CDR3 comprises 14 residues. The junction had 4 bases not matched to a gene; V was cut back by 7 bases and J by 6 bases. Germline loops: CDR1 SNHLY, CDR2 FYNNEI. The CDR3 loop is CASTRDRGLQPQHF. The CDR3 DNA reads TGTGCCAGCACCCGGGACAGGGGGCTTCAGCCCCAGCATTTT.

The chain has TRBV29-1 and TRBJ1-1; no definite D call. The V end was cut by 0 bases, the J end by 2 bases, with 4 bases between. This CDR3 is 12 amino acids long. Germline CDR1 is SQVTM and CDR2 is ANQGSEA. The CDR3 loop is CSVEDPNTEAFF. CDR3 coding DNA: TGCAGCGTTGAAGATCCAAACACTGAAGCTTTCTTT. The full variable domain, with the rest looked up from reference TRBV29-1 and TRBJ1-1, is SAVISQKPSRDICQRGTSLTIQCQVDSQVTMMFWYRQQPGQSLTLIATANQGSEATYESGFVIDKFPISRPNLTFSTLTVSNMSPEDSSIYLCSVEDPNTEAFFGQGTRLTVV.

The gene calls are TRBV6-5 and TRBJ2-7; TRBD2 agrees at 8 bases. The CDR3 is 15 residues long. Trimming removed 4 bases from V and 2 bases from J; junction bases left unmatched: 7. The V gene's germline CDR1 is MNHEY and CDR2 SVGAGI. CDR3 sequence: CASSSRTSPPYEQYF. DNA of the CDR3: TGTGCCAGCAGTTCCCGGACTAGCCCACCCTACGAGCAGTACTTC.

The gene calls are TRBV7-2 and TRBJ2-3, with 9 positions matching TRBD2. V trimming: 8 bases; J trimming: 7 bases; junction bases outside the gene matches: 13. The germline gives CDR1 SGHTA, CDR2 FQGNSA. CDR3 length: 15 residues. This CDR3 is CASLLQAGGVNTQYF. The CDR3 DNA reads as TGTGCCAGCCTCTTACAGGCGGGAGGGGTGAATACGCAGTATTTT.

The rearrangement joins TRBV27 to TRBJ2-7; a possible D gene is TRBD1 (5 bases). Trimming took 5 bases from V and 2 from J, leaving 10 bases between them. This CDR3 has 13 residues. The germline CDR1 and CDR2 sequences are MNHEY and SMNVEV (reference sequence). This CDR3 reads CASSRQPTYEQYF. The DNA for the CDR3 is TGTGCCAGCAGTAGACAGCCTACCTACGAGCAGTACTTC.

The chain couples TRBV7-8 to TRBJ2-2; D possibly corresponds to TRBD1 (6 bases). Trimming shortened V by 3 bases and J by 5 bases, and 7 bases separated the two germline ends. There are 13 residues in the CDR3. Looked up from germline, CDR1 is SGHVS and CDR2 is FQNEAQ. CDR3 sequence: CASSLTGTGELFF. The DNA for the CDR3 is TGTGCCAGCAGCTTGACAGGAACCGGGGAGCTGTTTTTT.

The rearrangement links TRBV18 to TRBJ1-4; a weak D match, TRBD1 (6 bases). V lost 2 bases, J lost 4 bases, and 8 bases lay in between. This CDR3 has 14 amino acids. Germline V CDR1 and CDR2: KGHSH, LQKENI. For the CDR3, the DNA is TGTGCCAGCTCACCAAGGGGGAGTAATGAAAAACTGTTTTTT. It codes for CASSPRGSNEKLFF.